This is a list of T cell receptor beta chains from one sample in a study of cytomegalovirus exposure and HLA in healthy donors. Method: immunoSEQ multiplex PCR; TCRdb's copy keeps in-frame clones and lacks some. The sample carries around 110,000 clones, over 70% recorded once. Sequenced sample: PBMCs. These receptors were collected from a woman under 30 in good health and CMV-seronegative. The CDR3 runs from the conserved cysteine through the conserved F or W. D genes are given only for firm matches. Clone size, where shown, is once, few, many, or a class for clones that have expanded.

j_gene | abundance | d_gene | v_gene | CDR3aa | CDR3nt
TRBJ1-5 | - | - | TRBV5-1 | CASSTNPGPNQPQHF | TGCGCCAGCAGCACAAACCCAGGGCCCAATCAGCCCCAGCATTTT
TRBJ2-5 | - | TRBD1 | TRBV19 | CASSPYRGHETQYF | TGTGCCAGTAGTCCATACAGGGGGCACGAGACCCAGTACTTC
TRBJ1-2 | - | - | TRBV25-1 | CASSPFGGTTNYGYTF | TGTGCCAGCAGCCCCTTCGGGGGGACTACAAACTATGGCTACACCTTC
TRBJ2-3 | few | TRBD2 | TRBV5-4 | CASSLASGADTQYF | TGTGCCAGCAGCTTGGCTAGCGGGGCAGATACGCAGTATTTT
TRBJ1-6 | - | - | TRBV19 | CASQEATRTRSYNSPLHF | TGTGCCAGTCAGGAGGCGACCAGGACCCGCTCCTATAATTCACCCCTCCACTTT
TRBJ2-1 | - | - | TRBV5-4 | CASSWSRTGSSYNEQFF | TGTGCCAGCAGCTGGAGCCGGACGGGAAGCTCCTACAATGAGCAGTTCTTC
TRBJ1-5 | - | TRBD1 | TRBV2 | CASSGTGRSNQPQHF | TGTGCCAGCAGTGGGACAGGGAGGAGCAATCAGCCCCAGCATTTT
TRBJ2-7 | - | - | TRBV2 | CASSPGLGGSYEQYF | TGTGCCAGCAGTCCAGGACTGGGGGGATCTTACGAGCAGTACTTC
TRBJ1-6 | once | TRBD1 | TRBV28 | CASSLKEGAQSF | TGTGCCAGCAGTTTGAAGGAGGGGGCCCAAAGCTTT
TRBJ1-6 | once | - | TRBV4-1 | CASSQDASSYNSPLHF | TGCGCCAGCAGCCAAGATGCGAGCTCCTATAATTCACCCCTCCACTTT
TRBJ2-7 | - | TRBD1 | TRBV19 | CASSIVATGVHEQYF | TGTGCCAGTAGTATAGTAGCGACAGGGGTCCACGAGCAGTACTTC
TRBJ1-1 | - | - | TRBV29-1 | CSVEDFGGANTEAFF | TGCAGCGTTGAAGATTTTGGCGGAGCGAACACTGAAGCTTTCTTT
TRBJ2-5 | - | - | TRBV5-6 | CASSPIGVQETQYF | TGTGCCAGCAGCCCTATCGGAGTACAAGAGACCCAGTACTTC
TRBJ1-1 | few | - | TRBV15 | CATSREPGGAFF | TGTGCCACCAGCAGAGAACCGGGTGGAGCTTTCTTT
TRBJ2-7 | - | - | TRBV4-1 | CASSQDRTKGAYEQYF | TGCGCCAGCAGCCAAGATAGGACCAAGGGGGCCTACGAGCAGTACTTC
TRBJ2-3 | - | TRBD2 | TRBV5-5 | CASSLGSATSGVDTQYF | TGTGCCAGCAGCTTGGGGTCGGCCACTAGCGGGGTGGATACGCAGTATTTT
TRBJ2-1 | - | - | TRBV5-1 | CASSLEGNEQFF | TGCGCCAGCAGCTTGGAGGGGAATGAGCAGTTCTTC
TRBJ2-2 | once | - | TRBV11-2 | CASSLNRIDTGELFF | TGTGCCAGCAGCTTGAACAGGATCGACACCGGGGAGCTGTTTTTT
TRBJ2-5 | - | - | TRBV2 | CASSEVQGQETQYF | TGTGCCAGCAGTGAAGTCCAGGGCCAAGAGACCCAGTACTTC
TRBJ2-6 | - | TRBD1 | TRBV13 | CASSLQGPGGGANVLTF | TGTGCCAGCAGTTTACAGGGCCCAGGGGGTGGGGCCAACGTCCTGACTTTC
TRBJ1-1 | - | - | TRBV6-1 | CASIRLFMNTEAFF | TGTGCCAGTATCAGGTTGTTTATGAACACTGAAGCTTTCTTT
TRBJ1-4 | - | - | TRBV25-1 | CASSWGTYEKLFF | TGTGCCAGCAGTTGGGGGACATATGAAAAACTGTTTTTT
TRBJ2-5 | - | TRBD2 | TRBV5-1 | CASSLQRGGLETQYF | TGCGCCAGCAGCTTACAGCGGGGGGGCCTGGAGACCCAGTACTTC
TRBJ1-1 | - | TRBD1 | TRBV6-1 | CASSDRGSYAEAFF | TGTGCCAGCAGCGACAGGGGTAGTTACGCTGAAGCTTTCTTT
TRBJ2-3 | - | - | TRBV10-3 | CAISGSGTDTQYF | TGTGCCATCAGTGGGAGCGGCACAGATACGCAGTATTTT
TRBJ1-5 | once | TRBD1 | TRBV6-1 | CASRRQGGNQPQHF | TGTGCCAGCAGGAGACAGGGTGGCAATCAGCCCCAGCATTTT
TRBJ2-6 | - | - | TRBV6-1 | CASSGQQGSASGANVLTF | TGTGCCAGCAGTGGTCAACAGGGTTCGGCCTCTGGGGCCAACGTCCTGACTTTC
TRBJ2-3 | - | TRBD2 | TRBV30 | CAWEGFPGLAGGPLTDTQYF | TGTGCCTGGGAGGGCTTCCCGGGACTAGCGGGGGGGCCACTCACAGATACGCAGTATTTT
TRBJ2-5 | - | TRBD2 | TRBV11-2 | CASSRTSGGWETQYF | TGTGCCAGCAGCCGGACTAGCGGGGGGTGGGAGACCCAGTACTTC
TRBJ1-1 | - | - | TRBV6-6 | CASSDGHPTTEAFF | TGTGCCAGCAGTGATGGACATCCCACGACTGAAGCTTTCTTT
TRBJ2-7 | - | - | TRBV11-1 | CASTIRGAPEQYF | TGTGCCAGCACAATCAGGGGGGCGCCCGAGCAGTACTTC
TRBJ2-5 | - | TRBD1 | TRBV7-2 | CASSLDREETQYF | TGTGCCAGCAGCCTAGACAGGGAAGAGACCCAGTACTTC
TRBJ2-1 | - | TRBD1 | TRBV15 | CATSNRGTYNEQFF | TGTGCCACCAGCAACAGGGGTACCTACAATGAGCAGTTCTTC
TRBJ1-1 | - | - | TRBV5-4 | CASSPDPAAEAFF | TGTGCCAGCAGTCCTGACCCGGCGGCTGAAGCTTTCTTT
TRBJ1-1 | - | - | TRBV6-1 | CASSGLGLLNTEAFF | TGTGCCAGCAGTGGGCTGGGCCTTCTGAACACTGAAGCTTTCTTT
TRBJ1-4 | once | - | TRBV6-1 | CASSEAPMDINEKLFF | TGTGCCAGCAGTGAAGCACCGATGGACATTAATGAAAAACTGTTTTTT
TRBJ1-1 | - | - | TRBV6-5 | CASSLGRNTEAFF | TGTGCCAGCAGCTTAGGGAGGAACACTGAAGCTTTCTTT
TRBJ1-2 | few | - | TRBV5-6 | CASSLYGQGGKDGGYTF | TGTGCCAGCAGCTTGTATGGGCAGGGAGGAAAGGACGGTGGCTACACCTTC
TRBJ1-3 | - | - | TRBV5-8 | CASSLYGTGSGNTIYF | TGTGCCAGCAGCTTGTACGGAACAGGGTCCGGAAACACCATATATTTT
TRBJ2-7 | few | TRBD2 | TRBV7-9 | CASSLALGGAGYEQYF | TGTGCCAGCAGCTTAGCGCTCGGGGGGGCGGGCTACGAGCAGTACTTC
TRBJ2-1 | once | TRBD1 | TRBV7-6 | CASSGQGYNEQFF | TGTGCCAGCAGCGGACAGGGCTACAATGAGCAGTTCTTC
TRBJ2-4 | once | TRBD2 | TRBV7-9 | CASSAAGAKNIQYF | TGTGCCAGCAGCGCAGCGGGGGCCAAAAACATTCAGTACTTC
TRBJ1-1 | - | - | TRBV2 | CASSALGMNTEAFF | TGTGCCAGCAGTGCGCTGGGCATGAACACTGAAGCTTTCTTT
TRBJ2-2 | - | - | TRBV5-1 | CASSLGLRDTGELFF | TGCGCCAGCAGCTTGGGTCTCAGGGACACCGGGGAGCTGTTTTTT
TRBJ1-1 | - | - | TRBV4-2 | CASSWTVGGANTEAFF | TGTGCCAGCAGTTGGACGGTGGGCGGGGCGAACACTGAAGCTTTCTTT
TRBJ2-7 | - | - | TRBV7-8 | CASTTAMAGETYEQYF | TGTGCCAGCACCACGGCCATGGCAGGGGAAACCTACGAGCAGTACTTC
TRBJ2-7 | - | - | TRBV7-9 | CASSPPGSHDQYF | TGTGCCAGCAGCCCCCCGGGATCCCACGACCAGTACTTC
TRBJ1-2 | - | TRBD1 | TRBV2 | CASREDRGGFSYTF | TGTGCCAGCAGAGAAGACAGGGGGGGATTTAGCTACACCTTC
TRBJ1-2 | - | TRBD1 | TRBV6-5 | CASCRDRANYGYTF | TGTGCCAGCTGTAGGGACAGAGCTAACTATGGCTACACCTTC